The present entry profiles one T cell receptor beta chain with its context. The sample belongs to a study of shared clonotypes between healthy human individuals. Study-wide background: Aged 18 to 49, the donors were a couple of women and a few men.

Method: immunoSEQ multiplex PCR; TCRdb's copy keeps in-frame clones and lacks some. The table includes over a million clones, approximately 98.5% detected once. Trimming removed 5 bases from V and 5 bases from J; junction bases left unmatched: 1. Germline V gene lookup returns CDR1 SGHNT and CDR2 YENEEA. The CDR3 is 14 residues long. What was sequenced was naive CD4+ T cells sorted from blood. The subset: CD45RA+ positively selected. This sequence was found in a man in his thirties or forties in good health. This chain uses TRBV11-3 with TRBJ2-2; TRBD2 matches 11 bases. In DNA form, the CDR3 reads TGTGCCAGCAGCGGGACTAGCGGTACCGGGGAGCTGTTTTTT. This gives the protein CASSGTSGTGELFF.